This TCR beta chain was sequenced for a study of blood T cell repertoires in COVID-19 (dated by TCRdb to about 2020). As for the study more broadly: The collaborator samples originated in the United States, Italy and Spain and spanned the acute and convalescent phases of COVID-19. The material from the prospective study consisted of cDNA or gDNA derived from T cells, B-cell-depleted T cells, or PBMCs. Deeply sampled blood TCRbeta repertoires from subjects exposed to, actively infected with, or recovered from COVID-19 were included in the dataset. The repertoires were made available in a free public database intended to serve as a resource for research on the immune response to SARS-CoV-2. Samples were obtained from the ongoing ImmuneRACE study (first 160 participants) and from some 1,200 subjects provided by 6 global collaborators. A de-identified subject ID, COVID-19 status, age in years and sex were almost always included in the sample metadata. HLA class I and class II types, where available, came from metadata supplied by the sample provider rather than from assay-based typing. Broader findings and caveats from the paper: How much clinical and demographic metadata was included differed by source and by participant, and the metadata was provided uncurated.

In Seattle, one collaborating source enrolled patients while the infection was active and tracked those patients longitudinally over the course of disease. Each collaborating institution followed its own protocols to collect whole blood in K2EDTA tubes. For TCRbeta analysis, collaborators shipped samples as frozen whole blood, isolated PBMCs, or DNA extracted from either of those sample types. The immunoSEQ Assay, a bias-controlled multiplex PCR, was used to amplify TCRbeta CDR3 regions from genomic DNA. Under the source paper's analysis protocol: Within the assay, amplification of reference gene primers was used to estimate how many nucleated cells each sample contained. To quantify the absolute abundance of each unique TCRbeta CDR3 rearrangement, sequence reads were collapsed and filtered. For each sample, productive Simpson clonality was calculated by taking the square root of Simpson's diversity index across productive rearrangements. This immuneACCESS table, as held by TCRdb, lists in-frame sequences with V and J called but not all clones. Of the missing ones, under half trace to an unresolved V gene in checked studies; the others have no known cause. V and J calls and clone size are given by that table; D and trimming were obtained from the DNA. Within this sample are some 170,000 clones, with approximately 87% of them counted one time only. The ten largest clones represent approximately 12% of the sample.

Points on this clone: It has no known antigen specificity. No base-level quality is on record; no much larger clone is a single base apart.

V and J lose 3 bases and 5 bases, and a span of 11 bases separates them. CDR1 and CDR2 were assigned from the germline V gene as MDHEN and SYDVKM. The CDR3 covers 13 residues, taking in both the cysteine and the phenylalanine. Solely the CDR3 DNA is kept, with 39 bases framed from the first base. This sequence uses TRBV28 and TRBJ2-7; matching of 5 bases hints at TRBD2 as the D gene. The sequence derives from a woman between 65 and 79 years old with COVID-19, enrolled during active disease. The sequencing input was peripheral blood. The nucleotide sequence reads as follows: TGTGCCAGCAGTTTTCGGGGTCCGGACGAGCAGTACTTC. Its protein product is CASSFRGPDEQYF.